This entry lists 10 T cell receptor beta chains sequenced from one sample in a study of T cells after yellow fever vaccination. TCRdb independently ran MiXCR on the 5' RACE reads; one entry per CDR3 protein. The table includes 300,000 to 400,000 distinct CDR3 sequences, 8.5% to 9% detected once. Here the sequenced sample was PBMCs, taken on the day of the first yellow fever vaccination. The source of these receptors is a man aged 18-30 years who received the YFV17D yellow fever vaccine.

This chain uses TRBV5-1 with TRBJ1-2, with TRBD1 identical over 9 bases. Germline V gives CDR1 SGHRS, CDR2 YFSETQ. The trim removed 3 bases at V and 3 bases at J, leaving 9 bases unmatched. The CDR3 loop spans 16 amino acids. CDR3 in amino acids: CASSSEGDREDYGYTF. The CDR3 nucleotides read TGCGCCAGCAGCTCCGAAGGGGACAGGGAGGACTATGGCTACACCTTC.

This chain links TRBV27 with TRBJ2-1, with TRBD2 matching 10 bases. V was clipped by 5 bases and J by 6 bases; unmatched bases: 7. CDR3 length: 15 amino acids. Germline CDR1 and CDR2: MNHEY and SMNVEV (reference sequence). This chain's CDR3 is CASSRNSGGANEQFF. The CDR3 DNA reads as TGTGCCAGCAGTCGAAACAGCGGGGGGGCCAATGAGCAGTTCTTC.

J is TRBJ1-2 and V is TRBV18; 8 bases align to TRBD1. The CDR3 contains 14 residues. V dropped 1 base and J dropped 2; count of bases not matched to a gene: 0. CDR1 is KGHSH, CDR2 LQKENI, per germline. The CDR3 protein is CASSPRQGNYGYTF. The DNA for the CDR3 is TGTGCCAGCTCACCACGACAGGGGAACTATGGCTACACCTTC.

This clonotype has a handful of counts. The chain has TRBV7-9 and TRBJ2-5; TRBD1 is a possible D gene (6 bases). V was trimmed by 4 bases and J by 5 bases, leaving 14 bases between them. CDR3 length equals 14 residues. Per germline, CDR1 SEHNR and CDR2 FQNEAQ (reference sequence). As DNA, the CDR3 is TGTGCCAGCAGCTCCTCCACAGGGAAGGAGACCCAGTACTTC. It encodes CASSSSTGKETQYF.

The CDR3 DNA sequence: TGTGCCAGCAGCTTGGTGCGAAGGCCCGGGGAGGACCTCCACTTT. Residues: CASSLVRRPGEDLHF. The chain is built from TRBV5-6 and TRBJ1-6, with D unresolved. V lost 0 bases, J lost 15 bases, and 19 bases lay in between. CDR1 SGHDT and CDR2 YYEEEE come from the germline V gene. CDR3 length equals 15 residues.

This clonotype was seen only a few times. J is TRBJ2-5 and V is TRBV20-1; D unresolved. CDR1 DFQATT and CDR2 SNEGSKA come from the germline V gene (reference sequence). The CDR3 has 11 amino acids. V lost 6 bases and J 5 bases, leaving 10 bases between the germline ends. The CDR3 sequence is CSANLQETQYF. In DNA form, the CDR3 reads TGCAGTGCCAACCTCCAGGAGACCCAGTACTTC.

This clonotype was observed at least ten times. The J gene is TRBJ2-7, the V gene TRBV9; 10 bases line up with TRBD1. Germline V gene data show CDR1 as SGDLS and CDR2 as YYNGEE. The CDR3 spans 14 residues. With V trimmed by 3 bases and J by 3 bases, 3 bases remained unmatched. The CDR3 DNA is TGTGCCAGCAGCGCCGGGACAGGGGTCTACGAGCAGTACGTC. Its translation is CASSAGTGVYEQYV.

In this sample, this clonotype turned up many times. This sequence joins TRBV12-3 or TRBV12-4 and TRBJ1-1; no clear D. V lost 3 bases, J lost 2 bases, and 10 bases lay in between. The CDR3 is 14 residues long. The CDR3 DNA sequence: TGTGCCAGCAGTTTGCAGGTTTTCAACACTGAAGCTTTCTTT. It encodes CASSLQVFNTEAFF.

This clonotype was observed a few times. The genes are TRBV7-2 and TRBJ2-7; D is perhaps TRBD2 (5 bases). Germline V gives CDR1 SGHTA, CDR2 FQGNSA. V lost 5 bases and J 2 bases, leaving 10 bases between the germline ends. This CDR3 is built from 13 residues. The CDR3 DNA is TGTGCCAGCAGCCTCGGGGTTACCTACGAGCAGTACTTC. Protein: CASSLGVTYEQYF.

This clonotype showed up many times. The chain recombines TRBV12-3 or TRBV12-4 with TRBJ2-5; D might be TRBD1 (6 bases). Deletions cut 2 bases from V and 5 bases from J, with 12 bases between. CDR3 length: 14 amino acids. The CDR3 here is CASSLRDIVETQYF. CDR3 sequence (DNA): TGTGCCAGCAGTTTAAGGGACATTGTGGAGACCCAGTACTTC.